This passage covers 12 T cell receptor beta chains from one sample sequenced in a study of T cells after posttransplantation cyclophosphamide. The method was immunoSEQ multiplex PCR; TCRdb's version includes in-frame clones alone and lacks a portion of them. The specimen has some 40,000 clones, none found just once. The source material was PBMCs. Receptors were obtained from a man aged 25-45 years in good health and a related stem cell transplant donor.

This clone was counted many times. The chain joins TRBV14 to TRBJ2-5, with TRBD2 as a possible D gene (7 bases). The CDR3 totals 14 residues. Trimming removed 3 bases at V and 4 bases at J, with 12 bases between. CDR1 and CDR2 from the germline V gene are SGHDN and FVKESK. The CDR3 protein is CASSQGGPVETQYF. CDR3 DNA: TGTGCCAGCAGCCAGGGGGGGCCGGTAGAGACCCAGTACTTC.

The gene calls are TRBV7-3 and TRBJ2-7; D might be TRBD1 (5 bases). The CDR3 has 15 amino acids. Germline CDR1 and CDR2: SGHTA and FQGTGA. The V end lost 2 bases, the J end lost 0 bases, and 11 bases lay between the germline ends. For the CDR3, the DNA is TGTGCCAGCAGCTTACAGGGCCCCAGCTCCTACGAGCAGTACTTC. Protein sequence: CASSLQGPSSYEQYF.

In this sample, this clone turned up many times. The chain employs TRBV10-3 and TRBJ2-7; the D gene is possibly TRBD1 (5 bases). The germline gives CDR1 ENHRY, CDR2 SYGVKD. The CDR3 totals 16 residues. Trimming pared 0 bases from V and 3 bases from J, leaving 15 bases between. The CDR3 protein is CAISESGRDSLYEQYF. In DNA, the CDR3 is TGTGCCATCAGTGAGTCGGGGCGTGACAGCCTCTACGAGCAGTACTTC.

This clone was seen at least ten times. This sequence joins TRBV12-5 and TRBJ1-1; D is uncertain. The V end was cut by 7 bases, the J end by 6 bases, with 15 bases between. Germline V gene lookup returns CDR1 LGHNT and CDR2 FRNRAP. The CDR3 covers 13 residues. The chain's CDR3 is CASVQEGPPEAFF. Written as DNA, the CDR3 is TGTGCTAGTGTTCAGGAGGGCCCGCCTGAAGCTTTCTTT.

In this sample, this clone turned up many times. The V gene is TRBV2, the J gene TRBJ2-7, with D unclear. From germline, CDR1 is SNHLY and CDR2 FYNNEI. The CDR3 spans 12 residues. The ends were cut back, 6 bases at V and 4 bases at J, with 10 bases in the middle. The DNA for the CDR3 is TGTGCCAGCAGCCCCAACCGGTACGAGCAGTACTTC. Encoded protein: CASSPNRYEQYF. The whole variable domain, remainder taken from reference TRBV2 and TRBJ2-7, is EPEVTQTPSHQVTQMGQEVILRCVPISNHLYFYWYRQILGQKVEFLVSFYNNEISEKSEIFDDQFSVERPDGSNFTLKIRSTKLEDSAMYFCASSPNRYEQYFGPGTRLTVT.

This clone was observed many times. The rearrangement uses TRBV11-3 and TRBJ2-5, with a possible D match to TRBD2 (6 bases). CDR3 length: 14 amino acids. V was trimmed by 1 base and J by 5 bases, leaving 11 bases between them. Germline CDR1 and CDR2: SGHNT and YENEEA. For the CDR3, the DNA is TGTGCCAGCAGCTTAGGGGGGGTGCCGGAGACCCAGTACTTC. It codes for CASSLGGVPETQYF.

This clone came up many times. The rearrangement uses TRBV5-8 and TRBJ1-1; D might be TRBD1 (6 bases). The CDR3 loop spans 16 amino acids. Germline CDR1 is SGHTS and CDR2 is YDEGEE. The V end lost 3 bases, the J end lost 1 base, and 16 bases lay between the germline ends. The CDR3 region is CASSWRGRARNTEAFF. CDR3 coding DNA: TGTGCCAGCAGCTGGAGGGGGAGGGCGAGGAACACTGAAGCTTTCTTT.

The chain couples TRBV12-5 to TRBJ1-2, with TRBD1 as a possible D gene (5 bases). The germline CDR1 and CDR2 sequences are LGHNT and FRNRAP. The CDR3 extends over 13 amino acids. V was pared by 2 bases and J by 8 bases, with 12 bases between. In DNA form, the CDR3 reads TGTGCTAGTGGTTTGCAAGGGGTAGGCGGCTACACCTTC. Translated, it gives CASGLQGVGGYTF.

In this sample, this clone turned up many times. This sequence joins TRBV5-6 and TRBJ1-5; 8 nucleotides line up with TRBD1. V shed 5 bases, J shed 2 bases, and the junction held 6 bases outside the gene matches. The CDR3 sequence is 15 residues long. Germline V gene lookup returns CDR1 SGHDT and CDR2 YYEEEE. CDR3 bases: TGTGCCAGCAGTGACAGGGGAAGGGGCAATCAGCCCCAGCATTTT. As protein: CASSDRGRGNQPQHF.

This clone was recorded at least ten times. This chain joins TRBV19 and TRBJ2-7; weak D call: TRBD2 (5 bases). The CDR3 sequence is 15 residues long. Germline lookup yields CDR1 LNHDA and CDR2 SQIVND (reference sequence). The ends were cut back, 4 bases at V and 2 bases at J, with 15 bases in the middle. This chain's CDR3 is CASSSVEGLAYEQYF. The CDR3 DNA sequence: TGTGCCAGTAGTAGCGTTGAGGGTCTTGCCTACGAGCAGTACTTC.

This clone was detected ten times or more. The chain combines TRBV19 with TRBJ2-4; D perhaps matches TRBD1 (5 bases). The CDR3 has 14 amino acids. The V end was cut by 7 bases, the J end by 0 bases, with 10 bases between. Germline V CDR1 and CDR2: LNHDA, SQIVND (reference sequence). The CDR3 DNA reads as TGTGCCAGTACCTCGACAGAAGCCAAAAACATTCAGTACTTC. As protein: CASTSTEAKNIQYF.

This clone was observed many times. V gene TRBV7-2 combines with J gene TRBJ2-5; TRBD2 matches at 8 bases. The CDR3 has 17 amino acids. Germline trimming cut 0 bases from V and 0 bases from J; bases unmatched to any gene: 6. Germline-derived CDR1 and CDR2 are SGHTA and FQGNSA. The CDR3 DNA follows: TGTGCCAGCAGCTTAGCGCTTCGGGGGGGGTACCAAGAGACCCAGTACTTC. Its protein product is CASSLALRGGYQETQYF.